This T cell receptor beta chain derives from a study of control samples from healthy donors and cancer patients. Here immunoSEQ multiplex PCR was the method, and the copy in TCRdb shows in-frame clones only, minus some. The table lists roughly 100,000 clones, roughly 92% of them singletons, with 2.5% to 3.5% in the top ten. This clone showed up just once. The CDR3 consists of 12 residues. Per the germline V gene, CDR1 is SGHNT and CDR2 is YENEEA. V lost 5 bases and J 6 bases, leaving 8 bases between the germline ends. The origin of this receptor is a human donor in good health. The donor label of this sample is uncertain. The rearrangement uses TRBV11-3 and TRBJ2-1; D tentatively fits TRBD1 or TRBD2 (5 bases each). Sequencing was performed on blood. CDR3 region: CASSQRGNEQFF. CDR3 nucleotides: TGTGCCAGCAGCCAGAGGGGCAATGAGCAGTTCTTC.